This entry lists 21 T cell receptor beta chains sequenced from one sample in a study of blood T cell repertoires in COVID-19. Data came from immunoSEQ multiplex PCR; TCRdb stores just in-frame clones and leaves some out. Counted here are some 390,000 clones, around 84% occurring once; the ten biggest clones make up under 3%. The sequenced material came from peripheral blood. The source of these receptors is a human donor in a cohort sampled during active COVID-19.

The CDR3 DNA reads TGTGCCAGCAGGATATTTTACAGTCCCTACACAGATACGCAGTATTTT. Its protein is CASRIFYSPYTDTQYF. This rearrangement joins TRBV6-6 to TRBJ2-3; D unclear. Trimming cost V 6 bases and J 2 bases, with 18 bases left between them. CDR3 length: 16 residues. The germline V gene encodes CDR1 MNHNY and CDR2 SVGAGI (reference sequence).

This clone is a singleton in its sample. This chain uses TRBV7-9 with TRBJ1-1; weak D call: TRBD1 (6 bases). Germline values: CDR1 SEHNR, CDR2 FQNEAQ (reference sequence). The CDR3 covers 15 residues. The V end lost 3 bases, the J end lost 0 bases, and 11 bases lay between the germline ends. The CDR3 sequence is CASSFSQGMNTEAFF. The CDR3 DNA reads TGTGCCAGCAGCTTTTCACAGGGAATGAACACTGAAGCTTTCTTT.

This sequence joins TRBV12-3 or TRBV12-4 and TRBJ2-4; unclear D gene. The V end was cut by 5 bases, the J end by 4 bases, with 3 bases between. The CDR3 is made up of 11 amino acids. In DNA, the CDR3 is TGTGCCAGCAGTCTAAAAAACATTCAGTACTTC. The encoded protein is CASSLKNIQYF.

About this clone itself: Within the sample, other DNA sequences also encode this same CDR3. This CDR3 is CASSPDRSNQPQHF. The CDR3 nucleotides are TGTGCCAGCTCACCCGACAGGAGCAATCAGCCCCAGCATTTT. The rearrangement links TRBV18 to TRBJ1-5, with D perhaps matching TRBD1 (6 bases). Trimming removed 3 bases from V and 1 base from J, with 7 bases in between. This CDR3 has 14 residues. In germline, CDR1 is KGHSH, CDR2 LQKENI.

The CDR3: CAISEPSVAPNTQYF. The CDR3, as DNA: TGTGCCATCAGTGAGCCCAGCGTGGCCCCAAATACGCAGTATTTT. The V call is TRBV10-3, the J call TRBJ2-3; D is uncertain. Germline V gives CDR1 ENHRY, CDR2 SYGVKD. The CDR3 runs 15 residues. V was clipped by 2 bases and J by 7 bases, with 16 bases between them.

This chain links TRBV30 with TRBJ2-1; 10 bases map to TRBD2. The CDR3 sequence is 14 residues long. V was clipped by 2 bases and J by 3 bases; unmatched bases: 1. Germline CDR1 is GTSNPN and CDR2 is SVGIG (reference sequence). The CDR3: CAWSIAGGYNEQFF. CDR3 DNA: TGTGCCTGGAGTATAGCGGGGGGCTACAATGAGCAGTTCTTC.

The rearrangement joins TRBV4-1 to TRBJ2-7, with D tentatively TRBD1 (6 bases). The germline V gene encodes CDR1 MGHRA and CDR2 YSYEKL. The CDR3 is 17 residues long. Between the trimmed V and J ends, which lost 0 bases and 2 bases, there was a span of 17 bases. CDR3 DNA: TGCGCCAGCAGCCAAGATCTAGGACAGCCCATCCCCTACGAGCAGTACTTC. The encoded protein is CASSQDLGQPIPYEQYF.

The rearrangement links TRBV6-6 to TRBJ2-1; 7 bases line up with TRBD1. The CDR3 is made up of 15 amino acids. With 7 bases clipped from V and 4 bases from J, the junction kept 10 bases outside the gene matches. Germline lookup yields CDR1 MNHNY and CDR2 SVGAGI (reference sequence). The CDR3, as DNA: TGTGCCAGCACCTTGACAGGGTCGGGGTACAATGAGCAGTTCTTC. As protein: CASTLTGSGYNEQFF.

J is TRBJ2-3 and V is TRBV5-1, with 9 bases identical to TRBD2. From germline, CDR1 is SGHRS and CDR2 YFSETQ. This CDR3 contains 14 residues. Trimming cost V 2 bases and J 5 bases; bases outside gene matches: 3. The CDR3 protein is CASSLLAGEDTQYF. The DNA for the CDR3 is TGCGCCAGCAGCTTATTAGCGGGGGAAGATACGCAGTATTTT.

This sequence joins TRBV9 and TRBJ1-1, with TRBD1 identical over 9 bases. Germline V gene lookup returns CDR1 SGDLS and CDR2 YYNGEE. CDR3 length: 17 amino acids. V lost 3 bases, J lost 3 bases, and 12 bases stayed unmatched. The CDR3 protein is CASSGGHRGLVDTEAFF. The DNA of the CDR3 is TGTGCCAGCAGCGGAGGGCACAGGGGGCTCGTAGACACTGAAGCTTTCTTT.

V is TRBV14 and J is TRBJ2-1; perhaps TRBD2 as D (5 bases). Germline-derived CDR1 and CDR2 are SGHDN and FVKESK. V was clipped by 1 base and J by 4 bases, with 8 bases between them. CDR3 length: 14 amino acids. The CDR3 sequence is CASSQGSVYNEQFF. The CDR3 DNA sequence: TGTGCCAGCAGCCAAGGTAGCGTTTACAATGAGCAGTTCTTC.

CDR3 amino acids: CASSPTGTGFLEQFF. CDR3 coding DNA: TGTGCCAGCAGCCCGACGGGGACAGGGTTTCTTGAGCAGTTCTTC. The rearrangement joins TRBV9 to TRBJ2-1; 9 bases map to TRBD1. CDR3 length: 15 amino acids. J was trimmed by 9 bases and V by 4 bases; bases with no gene match: 11. Germline V lookup: CDR1 SGDLS, CDR2 YYNGEE.

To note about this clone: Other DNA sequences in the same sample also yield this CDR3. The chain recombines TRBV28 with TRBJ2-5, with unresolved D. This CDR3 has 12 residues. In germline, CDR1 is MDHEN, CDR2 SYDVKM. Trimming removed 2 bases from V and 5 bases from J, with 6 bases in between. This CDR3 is CASSLRRETQYF. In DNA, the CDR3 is TGTGCCAGCAGTTTACGCCGGGAGACCCAGTACTTC. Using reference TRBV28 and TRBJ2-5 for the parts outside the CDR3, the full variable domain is DVKVTQSSRYLVKRTGEKVFLECVQDMDHENMFWYRQDPGLGLRLIYFSYDVKMKEKGDIPEGYSVSREKKERFSLILESASTNQTSMYLCASSLRRETQYFGPGTRLLVL.

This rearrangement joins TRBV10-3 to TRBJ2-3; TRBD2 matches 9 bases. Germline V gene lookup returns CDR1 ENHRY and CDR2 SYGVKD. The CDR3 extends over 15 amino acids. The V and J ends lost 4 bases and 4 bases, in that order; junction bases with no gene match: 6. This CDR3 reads CAISASGKTADTQYF. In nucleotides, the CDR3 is TGTGCCATCAGTGCTAGCGGGAAAACCGCAGATACGCAGTATTTT.

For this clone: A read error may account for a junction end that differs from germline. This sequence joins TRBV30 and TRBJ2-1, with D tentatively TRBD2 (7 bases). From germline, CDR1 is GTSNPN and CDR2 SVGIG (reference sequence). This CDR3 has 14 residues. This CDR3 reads CGGNQGGFWNEQFF. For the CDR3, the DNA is TGCGGGGGCAACCAGGGAGGGTTTTGGAATGAGCAGTTCTTC.

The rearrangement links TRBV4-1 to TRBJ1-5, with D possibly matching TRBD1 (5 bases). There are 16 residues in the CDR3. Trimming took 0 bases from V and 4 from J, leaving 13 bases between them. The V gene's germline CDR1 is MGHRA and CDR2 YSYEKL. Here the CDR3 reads CASSQERPSGNQPQHF. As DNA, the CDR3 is TGCGCCAGCAGCCAAGAGCGGCCCTCAGGGAATCAGCCCCAGCATTTT.

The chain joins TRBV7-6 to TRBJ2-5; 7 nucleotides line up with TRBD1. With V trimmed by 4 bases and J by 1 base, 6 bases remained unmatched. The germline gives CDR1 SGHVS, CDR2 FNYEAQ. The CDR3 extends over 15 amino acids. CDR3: CASSSTGLIQETQYF. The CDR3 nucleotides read TGTGCCAGCAGCTCGACAGGGCTAATCCAAGAGACCCAGTACTTC.

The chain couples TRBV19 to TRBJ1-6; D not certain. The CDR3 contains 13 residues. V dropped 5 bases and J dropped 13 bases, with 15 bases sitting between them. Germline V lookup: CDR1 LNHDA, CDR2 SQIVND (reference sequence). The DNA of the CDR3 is TGTGCCAGTAGTCCTACGGGTTCCTCGCCCCTCCACTTT. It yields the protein CASSPTGSSPLHF.

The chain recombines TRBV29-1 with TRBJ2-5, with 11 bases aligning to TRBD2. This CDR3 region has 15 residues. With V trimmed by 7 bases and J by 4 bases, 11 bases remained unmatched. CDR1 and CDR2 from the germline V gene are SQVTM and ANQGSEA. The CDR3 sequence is CSAARGSGRGETQYF. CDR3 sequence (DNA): TGCAGCGCTGCTCGGGGTAGCGGGAGGGGAGAGACCCAGTACTTC.

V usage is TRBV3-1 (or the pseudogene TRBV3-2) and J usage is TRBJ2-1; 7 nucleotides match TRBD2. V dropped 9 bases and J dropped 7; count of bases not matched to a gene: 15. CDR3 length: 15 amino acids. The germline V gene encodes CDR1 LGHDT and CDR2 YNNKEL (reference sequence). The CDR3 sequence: CASSLTGTIGNEQFF. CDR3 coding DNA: TGTGCCAGTTCTCTCACCGGGACTATAGGTAATGAGCAGTTCTTC.

Here the CDR3 DNA reads TGTGCCAGCACCCCGGGACTATACTACAATGAGCAGTTCTTC. Its protein is CASTPGLYYNEQFF. V usage is TRBV13 and J usage is TRBJ2-1; 7 nucleotides align to TRBD2. Germline-derived CDR1 and CDR2 are PRHDT and FYEKMQ (reference sequence). The CDR3 consists of 14 residues. The V and J ends lost 7 bases and 3 bases, in that order; junction bases with no gene match: 6.